The clone carrying this TCR beta chain appeared a single time. TEMRA cells underwent FACS enrichment and CD8+ and CD4+ T cells underwent negative isolation. The RNA input was roughly 0.45 to 1 ug, and it was reverse transcribed with random hexamers. The CDR3 of TCR beta was amplified by immunoSEQ multiplex PCR across 54 Vbeta and 13 Jbeta. MiXCR was run by TCRdb on the immunoSEQ multiplex PCR reads, yielding one entry per CDR3 protein. Among about 300,000 distinct CDR3 sequences listed, around 85% were seen once. From germline, CDR1 is SGHNT and CDR2 YENEEA. This CDR3 contains 18 residues. Trimming took 1 base from V and 1 from J; bases not matched to a gene: 8. The data originate from a study of CD8 T cells in Susac syndrome.

The chain has TRBV11-3 and TRBJ2-2; TRBD1 matches 8 bases. The specimen was CD8+ T cells from PBMCs. The receptor was derived from a human donor with multiple sclerosis. The CDR3 protein is CASSLGRIGTGNTGELFF. The CDR3 DNA is TGTGCCAGCAGCTTAGGTCGGATCGGGACAGGGAACACCGGGGAGCTGTTTTTT.